Following are 27 T cell receptor beta chains from one sample sequenced in a study of T-cell memory formation after mild COVID-19. One entry per CDR3 protein results from TCRdb running MiXCR on the 5' RACE reads. The repertoire holds 100,000 to 120,000 distinct CDR3 sequences, with about a sixth as singletons. The sequenced sample was PBMCs or a T cell subset sorted from them (not recorded which). These receptors were obtained from a man between 18 and 35 years old who had mild COVID-19 (a few samples of this study predate the infection). Cell type and time point are not known.

This chain links TRBV7-2 with TRBJ1-5; no clear D. The ends were cut back, 1 base at V and 4 bases at J, with 11 bases in the middle. Germline loops: CDR1 SGHTA, CDR2 FQGNSA. The CDR3 has 15 residues. CDR3 coding DNA: TGTGCCAGCAGCTTAGATTCCATCCGGAATCAGCCCCAGCATTTT. Its protein product is CASSLDSIRNQPQHF.

CDR3 bases: TGCGCCAGCAGCCTGGGACAGAGTGGCTACACCTTC. It codes for CASSLGQSGYTF. The J gene is TRBJ1-2, the V gene TRBV4-1; 7 positions agree with TRBD1. The CDR3 consists of 12 residues. CDR1 and CDR2 (germline): MGHRA, YSYEKL. The ends lost 4 bases at V and 7 bases at J; junction bases unmatched: 3.

This clonotype was seen more than once but under ten times. V usage is TRBV25-1 and J usage is TRBJ2-2; no clear D gene. This CDR3 comprises 14 residues. Per germline, CDR1 MGHDK and CDR2 SYGVNS. V shed 2 bases and J shed 1 base, with 5 bases lying between them. The CDR3 DNA reads as TGTGCCAGCAGTGAAGATTTGAACACCGGGGAGCTGTTTTTT. The encoded protein is CASSEDLNTGELFF. Full variable domain (remainder filled in from reference TRBV25-1 and TRBJ2-2): EADIYQTPRYLVIGTGKKITLECSQTMGHDKMYWYQQDPGMELHLIHYSYGVNSTEKGDLSSESTVSRIRTEHFPLTLESARPSHTSQYLCASSEDLNTGELFFGEGSRLTVL.

The chain couples TRBV5-1 to TRBJ2-7; no clear D. This CDR3 has 15 residues. Germline CDR1 and CDR2: SGHRS and YFSETQ. V dropped 0 bases and J dropped 2 bases, with 12 bases sitting between them. CDR3 residues: CASSLVVARTYEQYF. CDR3 sequence (DNA): TGCGCCAGCAGCTTGGTTGTGGCCAGGACCTACGAGCAGTACTTC.

This clonotype occurred a few times. The chain joins TRBV12-3 or TRBV12-4 to TRBJ2-5; maybe TRBD2 (7 bases). V dropped 4 bases and J dropped 2 bases, with 17 bases sitting between them. The length of the CDR3 is 16 residues. CDR3 sequence (DNA): TGTGCCAGCAGTTCCCCTAGGGGGGGGCGGCAAGAGACCCAGTACTTC. This sequence encodes CASSSPRGGRQETQYF.

This clonotype was counted only a few times. The rearrangement joins TRBV5-1 to TRBJ2-3; D tentatively fits TRBD1 or TRBD2 (6 bases each). Between the trimmed V and J ends, which lost 0 bases and 3 bases, there was a span of 11 bases. The CDR3 is made up of 15 amino acids. Germline V gene sequence: CDR1 SGHRS, CDR2 YFSETQ. CDR3 in amino acids: CASSLVPGATDTQYF. Written as DNA, the CDR3 is TGCGCCAGCAGCTTGGTTCCGGGGGCGACAGATACGCAGTATTTT.

The chain carries TRBV6-5 and TRBJ2-3; D uncertain. V lost 2 bases and J 1 base, leaving 4 bases between the germline ends. The CDR3 length is 13 residues. Germline V gives CDR1 MNHEY, CDR2 SVGAGI. This CDR3 reads CASSYPGTDTQYF. In nucleotides, the CDR3 is TGTGCCAGCAGTTACCCTGGCACAGATACGCAGTATTTT.

The rearrangement links TRBV5-1 to TRBJ2-1, with 7 positions matching TRBD2. J was trimmed by 4 bases and V by 2 bases; bases with no gene match: 9. Per germline, CDR1 SGHRS and CDR2 YFSETQ. CDR3 length: 16 amino acids. The DNA for the CDR3 is TGCGCCAGCAGCTTCGGACTAGTGGGAACATACAATGAGCAGTTCTTC. It is translated as CASSFGLVGTYNEQFF. The whole variable domain, remainder taken from reference TRBV5-1 and TRBJ2-1, is KAGVTQTPRYLIKTRGQQVTLSCSPISGHRSVSWYQQTPGQGLQFLFEYFSETQRNKGNFPGRFSGRQFSNSRSEMNVSTLELGDSALYLCASSFGLVGTYNEQFFGPGTRLTVL.

This chain's CDR3 is CATSRADFSPLHF. CDR3 nucleotide sequence: TGTGCCACCAGCAGGGCGGACTTTTCACCCCTCCACTTT. The gene calls are TRBV15 and TRBJ1-6; D gene ambiguous. In germline, CDR1 is LNHNV, CDR2 YYDKDF (reference sequence). V was shortened by 3 bases and J by 9 bases, with 9 bases between the two germline ends. The CDR3 runs to 13 residues.

CDR3 nucleotide sequence: TGTGCCAGCAGCCCCGCGGTCCTGACAGGGCACCAAGAGACCCAGTACTTC. Translated: CASSPAVLTGHQETQYF. The chain has TRBV7-2 and TRBJ2-5, with 7 bases lining up with TRBD1. This CDR3 has 17 residues. V gave up 5 bases and J gave up 0 bases; unmatched junction bases: 12. CDR1 SGHTA and CDR2 FQGNSA come from the germline V gene.

This clonotype was observed a few times. This chain links TRBV7-2 with TRBJ1-4; unclear D gene. Between the trimmed V and J ends, which lost 3 bases and 8 bases, there was a span of 13 bases. The CDR3 sequence is 14 residues long. Per the germline V gene, CDR1 is SGHTA and CDR2 is FQGNSA. The CDR3 loop is CASSFSREAEKLFF. The CDR3 DNA follows: TGTGCCAGCAGCTTTTCTAGAGAGGCAGAAAAACTGTTTTTT.

This clonotype turned up a few times. The J gene is TRBJ2-6, the V gene TRBV5-6; 8 positions agree with TRBD1. Germline CDR1 reads SGHDT; CDR2 reads YYEEEE. V dropped 6 bases and J dropped 1; count of bases not matched to a gene: 9. The CDR3 extends over 17 amino acids. CDR3 sequence reads: CASTRTGYGSGANVLTF. The DNA of the CDR3 is TGTGCCAGCACCCGGACAGGGTATGGATCTGGGGCCAACGTCCTGACTTTC.

This clonotype has more than one count but fewer than ten. The rearrangement uses TRBV4-3 and TRBJ2-7; perhaps TRBD1 as D (6 bases). The V and J ends lost 7 bases and 6 bases respectively, with 13 bases between them. The CDR3 spans 12 residues. Germline V gene data show CDR1 as LGHNA and CDR2 as YSLEER. The CDR3 reads CASILLRGEQYV. DNA for the CDR3: TGCGCCAGCATCCTTCTCAGGGGCGAGCAGTACGTC.

This chain uses TRBV2 with TRBJ2-2; tentative D call: TRBD2 (6 bases). The CDR3 has 14 amino acids. Germline V CDR1 and CDR2: SNHLY, FYNNEI. With 7 bases removed from V and 2 bases from J, the gap between germline ends came to 11 bases. CDR3 coding DNA: TGTGCCAGCACCCCGGGACTCAACACCGGGGAGCTGTTTTTT. It encodes CASTPGLNTGELFF. The full variable domain, completed using reference TRBV2 and TRBJ2-2, is EPEVTQTPSHQVTQMGQEVILRCVPISNHLYFYWYRQILGQKVEFLVSFYNNEISEKSEIFDDQFSVERPDGSNFTLKIRSTKLEDSAMYFCASTPGLNTGELFFGEGSRLTVL.

This clonotype has more than one count but fewer than ten. This chain links TRBV5-1 with TRBJ1-4; D gene ambiguous. Germline V gene data show CDR1 as SGHRS and CDR2 as YFSETQ. Trimming took off 4 bases at V and 5 bases at J, with 12 bases between the two ends. CDR3 length: 14 residues. Here the CDR3 reads CASSPGPGNEKLFF. The CDR3 bases are TGCGCCAGCAGCCCCGGTCCTGGGAATGAAAAACTGTTTTTT.

Many counts were recorded for this clonotype. The chain combines TRBV7-7 with TRBJ2-1, with TRBD1 identical over 9 bases. The CDR3 contains 13 residues. CDR1 is SSHAT, CDR2 FNYEAQ, per germline (reference sequence). Germline trimming cut 5 bases from V and 7 bases from J; bases unmatched to any gene: 3. In DNA, the CDR3 is TGTGCCAGCAGCCAGGACAGGGGTAATGAGCAGTTCTTC. Translating it yields CASSQDRGNEQFF.

The chain links TRBV28 to TRBJ1-2, with D possibly TRBD1 on 5 matching bases. The CDR3 consists of 15 residues. Trimming took 2 bases from V and 0 from J, leaving 10 bases between them. Germline CDR1 MDHEN, CDR2 SYDVKM. CDR3 protein: CASSLVGRANYGYTF. CDR3 DNA sequence: TGTGCCAGCAGTTTAGTTGGCAGGGCTAACTATGGCTACACCTTC.

This sequence joins TRBV10-3 and TRBJ2-7, with 8 positions matching TRBD1. There are 15 residues in the CDR3. Trimming took 5 bases from V and 0 from J; bases not matched to a gene: 6. In germline, CDR1 is ENHRY, CDR2 SYGVKD. CDR3 sequence: CAISPGQASSYEQYF. CDR3 in DNA: TGTGCCATCAGTCCGGGACAGGCTAGCTCCTACGAGCAGTACTTC.

V gene TRBV30 combines with J gene TRBJ1-1; no clear D gene. The CDR3 extends over 14 amino acids. CDR1 and CDR2 (germline): GTSNPN, SVGIG (reference sequence). The ends were cut back, 3 bases at V and 1 base at J, with 12 bases in the middle. In nucleotides, the CDR3 is TGTGCCTGGAGCCCCCTTACACCGAACACTGAAGCTTTCTTT. It codes for CAWSPLTPNTEAFF.

This chain connects TRBV7-6 to TRBJ2-7; TRBD1 matches at 7 bases. V lost 5 bases and J lost 6; bases outside the gene matches: 16. This CDR3 has 16 amino acids. Germline values: CDR1 SGHVS, CDR2 FNYEAQ. CDR3 DNA sequence: TGTGCCAGCAGCCCCCTTGTAGTACAGGGGACGGGCGAGCAGTACTTC. Translation gives CASSPLVVQGTGEQYF.

This clonotype showed up just a few times. This chain links TRBV5-1 with TRBJ2-5; D tentatively fits TRBD1 or TRBD2 (6 bases each). Germline V CDR1 and CDR2: SGHRS, YFSETQ. Trimming stripped 3 bases from V and 1 base from J, with 10 bases between. The CDR3 loop spans 14 amino acids. CDR3 protein: CASSSGGLQETQYF. The CDR3 DNA reads as TGCGCCAGCAGCTCCGGGGGCCTCCAAGAGACCCAGTACTTC.

The chain carries TRBV19 and TRBJ1-5, with 8 bases lining up with TRBD1. V lost 6 bases to trimming and J lost 6 bases; unmatched junction nucleotides: 10. Looked up from germline, CDR1 is LNHDA and CDR2 is SQIVND (reference sequence). This CDR3 is built from 15 residues. The CDR3 loop is CASRDRDRGGQPQHF. The CDR3 nucleotides read TGTGCCAGTAGAGATCGTGACAGGGGAGGTCAGCCCCAGCATTTT.

The sample holds a few counts of this clonotype. This chain uses TRBV24-1 with TRBJ2-3; D unresolved. In germline, CDR1 is KGHDR, CDR2 SFDVKD. The CDR3 has 15 amino acids. Between the trimmed V and J ends, which lost 5 bases and 0 bases, there was a span of 11 bases. The DNA for the CDR3 is TGTGCCACCAGTGCGCCAAATCCTAGCACAGATACGCAGTATTTT. Translating gives CATSAPNPSTDTQYF.

V gene TRBV4-1 combines with J gene TRBJ1-6, with a weak D call TRBD1 (6 bases). V dropped 3 bases and J dropped 6 bases, with 18 bases sitting between them. The germline gives CDR1 MGHRA, CDR2 YSYEKL. The CDR3 covers 17 residues. The CDR3 spells CASSHEGGGTLNSPLHF. The CDR3 DNA reads TGCGCCAGCAGCCACGAGGGGGGCGGGACACTTAATTCACCCCTCCACTTT.

The rearrangement uses TRBV4-3 and TRBJ1-3; a weak D match, TRBD1 (6 bases). Trimming took off 3 bases at V and 6 bases at J, with 9 bases between the two ends. CDR1 and CDR2 (germline): LGHNA, YSLEER. This CDR3 region has 13 residues. The CDR3 is CASSQGGQNTIYF. CDR3 in DNA: TGCGCCAGCAGCCAGGGGGGGCAAAACACCATATATTTT.

This clonotype was counted a few times. This sequence joins TRBV27 and TRBJ2-1, with 8 bases aligning to TRBD1. CDR1 and CDR2 from the germline V gene are MNHEY and SMNVEV (reference sequence). The CDR3 is made up of 14 amino acids. V shed 3 bases, J shed 9 bases, and the junction held 7 bases outside the gene matches. CDR3 residues: CASSFFRDRLEQFF. The CDR3 DNA follows: TGTGCCAGCAGTTTCTTCCGGGACAGGCTTGAGCAGTTCTTC.

This clonotype has a handful of counts. The V call is TRBV19, the J call TRBJ2-7, with 12 bases lining up with TRBD1. The CDR3 covers 15 residues. Germline loops: CDR1 LNHDA, CDR2 SQIVND (reference sequence). V shed 4 bases, J shed 7 bases, and the junction held 8 bases outside the gene matches. The CDR3 here is CASSNAGQGAREQYF. The CDR3 coding sequence is TGTGCCAGTAGTAACGCGGGACAGGGGGCTAGAGAGCAGTACTTC.